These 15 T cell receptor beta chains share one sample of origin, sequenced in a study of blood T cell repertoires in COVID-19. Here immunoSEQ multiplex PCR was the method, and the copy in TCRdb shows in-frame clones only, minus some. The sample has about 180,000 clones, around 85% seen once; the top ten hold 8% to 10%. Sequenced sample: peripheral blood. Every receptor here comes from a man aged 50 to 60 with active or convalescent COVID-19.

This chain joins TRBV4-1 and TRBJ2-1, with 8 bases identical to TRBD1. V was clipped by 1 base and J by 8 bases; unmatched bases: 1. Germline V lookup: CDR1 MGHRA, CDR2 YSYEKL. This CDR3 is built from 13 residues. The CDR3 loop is CASSQGTGYEQFF. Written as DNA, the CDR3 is TGCGCCAGCAGCCAAGGGACAGGGTATGAGCAGTTCTTC.

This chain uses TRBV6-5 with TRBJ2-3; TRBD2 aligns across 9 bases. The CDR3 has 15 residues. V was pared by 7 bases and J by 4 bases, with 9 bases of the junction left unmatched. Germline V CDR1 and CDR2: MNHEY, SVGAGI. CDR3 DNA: TGTGCCAGCAACTCAGCGGGAGGAGCGGCAGATACGCAGTATTTT. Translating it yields CASNSAGGAADTQYF.

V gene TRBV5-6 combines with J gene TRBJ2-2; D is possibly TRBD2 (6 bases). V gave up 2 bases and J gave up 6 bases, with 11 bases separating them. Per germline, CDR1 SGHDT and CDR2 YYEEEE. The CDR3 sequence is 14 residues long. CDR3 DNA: TGTGCCAGCAGCTTAACGGGGGAGCCCGGGGAGCTGTTTTTT. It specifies CASSLTGEPGELFF.

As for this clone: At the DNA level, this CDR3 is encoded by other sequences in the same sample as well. CDR3 protein: CASSYGGSSGNTIYF. The CDR3 DNA reads as TGTGCCAGCAGTTACGGTGGGAGCTCTGGAAACACCATATATTTT. V is TRBV6-5 and J is TRBJ1-3, with D hard to call. Germline CDR1 MNHEY, CDR2 SVGAGI. The CDR3 covers 15 residues. The V gene lost 2 bases and the J gene lost 0 bases, with 8 bases spanning the gap.

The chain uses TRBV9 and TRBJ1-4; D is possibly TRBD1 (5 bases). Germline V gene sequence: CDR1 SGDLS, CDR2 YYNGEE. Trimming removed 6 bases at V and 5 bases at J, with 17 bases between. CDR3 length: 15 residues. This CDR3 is CASTGSGLANEKLFF. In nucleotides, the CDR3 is TGTGCCAGCACCGGGTCGGGACTGGCAAATGAAAAACTGTTTTTT.

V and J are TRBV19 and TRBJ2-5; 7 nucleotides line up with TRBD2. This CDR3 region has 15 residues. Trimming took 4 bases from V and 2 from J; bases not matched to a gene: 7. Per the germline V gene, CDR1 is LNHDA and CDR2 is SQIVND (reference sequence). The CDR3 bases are TGTGCCAGTAGTACGGTAGCGGGTGCTCAAGAGACCCAGTACTTC. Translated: CASSTVAGAQETQYF.

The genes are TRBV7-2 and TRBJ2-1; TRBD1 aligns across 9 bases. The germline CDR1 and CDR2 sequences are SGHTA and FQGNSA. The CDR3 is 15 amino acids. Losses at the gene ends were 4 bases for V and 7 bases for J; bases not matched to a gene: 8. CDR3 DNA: TGTGCCAGCAGCTCGGGACAGGGCTACAGGAATGAGCAGTTCTTC. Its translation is CASSSGQGYRNEQFF.

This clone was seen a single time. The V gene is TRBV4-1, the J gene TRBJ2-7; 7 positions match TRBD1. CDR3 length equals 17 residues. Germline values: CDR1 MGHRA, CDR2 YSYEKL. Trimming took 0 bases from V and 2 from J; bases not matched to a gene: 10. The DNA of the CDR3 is TGCGCCAGCAGCCAAGATTACAGGGGACCTCCCCCCTACGAGCAGTACTTC. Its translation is CASSQDYRGPPPYEQYF.

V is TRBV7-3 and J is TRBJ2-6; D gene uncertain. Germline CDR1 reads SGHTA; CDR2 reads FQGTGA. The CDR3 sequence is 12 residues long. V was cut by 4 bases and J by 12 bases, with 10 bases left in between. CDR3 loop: CASSSSGGVLTF. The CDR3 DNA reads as TGTGCCAGCAGCTCCTCCGGTGGCGTCCTGACTTTC.

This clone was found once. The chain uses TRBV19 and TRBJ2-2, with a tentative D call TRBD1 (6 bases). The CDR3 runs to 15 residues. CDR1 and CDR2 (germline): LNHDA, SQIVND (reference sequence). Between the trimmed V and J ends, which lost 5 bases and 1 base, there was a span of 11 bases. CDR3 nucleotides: TGTGCCAGTAGTGTCTTACAGGGGAACACCGGGGAGCTGTTTTTT. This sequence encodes CASSVLQGNTGELFF.

CDR3 sequence: CASSYSNTGGNTIYF. As DNA, the CDR3 is TGTGCCAGCAGTTACTCGAATACAGGTGGAAACACCATATATTTT. The rearrangement links TRBV6-6 to TRBJ1-3; the D gene is possibly TRBD1 (5 bases). The CDR3 runs 15 residues. Germline V CDR1 and CDR2: MNHNY, SVGAGI (reference sequence). Trimming removed 0 bases at V and 3 bases at J, with 9 bases between.

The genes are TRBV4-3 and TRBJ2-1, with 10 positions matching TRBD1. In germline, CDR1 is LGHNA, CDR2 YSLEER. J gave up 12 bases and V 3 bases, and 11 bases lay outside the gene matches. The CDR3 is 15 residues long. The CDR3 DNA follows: TGCGCCAGCAGCCATCGACAGGGGGCGCAGGTTGTGCAGTTCTTC. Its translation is CASSHRQGAQVVQFF.

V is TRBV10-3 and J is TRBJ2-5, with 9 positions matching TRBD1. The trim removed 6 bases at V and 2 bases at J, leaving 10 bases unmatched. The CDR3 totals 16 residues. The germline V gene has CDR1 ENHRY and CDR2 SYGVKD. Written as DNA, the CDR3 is TGTGCCATCAGGGATACAGGGGGCAGGGGACAAGAGACCCAGTACTTC. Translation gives CAIRDTGGRGQETQYF.

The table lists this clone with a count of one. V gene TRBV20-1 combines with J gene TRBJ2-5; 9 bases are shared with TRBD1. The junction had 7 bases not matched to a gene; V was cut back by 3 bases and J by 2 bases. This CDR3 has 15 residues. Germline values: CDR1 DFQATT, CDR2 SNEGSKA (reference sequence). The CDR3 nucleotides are TGCAGTGCTAGTAAGACAGGGGGACTACAAGAGACCCAGTACTTC. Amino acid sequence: CSASKTGGLQETQYF.

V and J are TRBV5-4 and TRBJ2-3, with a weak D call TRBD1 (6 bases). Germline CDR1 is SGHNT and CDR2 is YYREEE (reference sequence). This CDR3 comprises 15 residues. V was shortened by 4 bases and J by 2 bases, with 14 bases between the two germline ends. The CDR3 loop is CASSATGQHTDTQYF. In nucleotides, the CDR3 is TGTGCCAGCAGCGCCACGGGACAACACACAGATACGCAGTATTTT.